This TCR beta chain was sequenced during a study of cytomegalovirus exposure and HLA in healthy donors. This CDR3 has 14 residues. PCR primers comprised 60 Vbeta and 13 Jbeta primers. The protocol was immunoSEQ multiplex PCR, while the TCRdb copy is restricted to in-frame clones and leaves out a portion. The data show some 130,000 clones, more than 65% seen once. Study findings and constraints: In a later analysis, V- and J-gene trimming of beta chains associated with a DCLRE1C missense variant, replicated independently.

Note on this clone: Antigen specificity is unknown.

This receptor was obtained from a man in his forties or fifties in good health and CMV-seronegative. The chain joins TRBV21-1 to TRBJ1-1; TRBD1 was called by the table and not checked on the DNA. TRBV21-1 has pseudogene status. The sequenced sample consisted of PBMCs. DNA for the CDR3: TGTGCCAGCAGCAATAAACAAACTCTAAGGGGTGCTTTCTTT. Encoded protein: CASSNKQTLRGAFF.